This TCR beta chain is from a study of T cells in Graves' hyperthyroidism and ophthalmopathy. Findings and limits, study-wide: The blood repertoire included most of the expanded thyroid clonotypes above 0.001.

Absent ophthalmopathy progression within 18 months defined stable Graves' hyperthyroidism. Recently diagnosed hyperthyroidism of less than 2 months' duration affected patients aged 18 to 65. Fresh 10 ml peripheral blood yielded PBMCs. This clonotype turned up a few times. The antigen is not known. Regions amplified from RNA transcripts were the TCR beta CDR3 regions. First-round RT-PCR with HTBI primers amplified the TCR CDR3 region. Via MiXCR, TCRdb re-called the multiplex PCR reads, giving one row per CDR3 protein. The sample consists of around 440,000 distinct CDR3 sequences, 15% to 17% of them appearing once. This receptor was taken from a woman aged 18-29 years with Graves' hyperthyroidism. The sequenced sample consisted of blood.

The CDR3 loop reads CASSVSPANEQFF. CDR3 in DNA: TGTGCCAGCAGCGTAAGCCCGGCCAATGAGCAGTTCTTC. The J gene is TRBJ2-1, the V gene TRBV9; D unclear. The CDR3 sequence is 13 residues long. Germline CDR1 is SGDLS and CDR2 is YYNGEE. Trimming took off 1 base at V and 6 bases at J, with 8 bases between the two ends.